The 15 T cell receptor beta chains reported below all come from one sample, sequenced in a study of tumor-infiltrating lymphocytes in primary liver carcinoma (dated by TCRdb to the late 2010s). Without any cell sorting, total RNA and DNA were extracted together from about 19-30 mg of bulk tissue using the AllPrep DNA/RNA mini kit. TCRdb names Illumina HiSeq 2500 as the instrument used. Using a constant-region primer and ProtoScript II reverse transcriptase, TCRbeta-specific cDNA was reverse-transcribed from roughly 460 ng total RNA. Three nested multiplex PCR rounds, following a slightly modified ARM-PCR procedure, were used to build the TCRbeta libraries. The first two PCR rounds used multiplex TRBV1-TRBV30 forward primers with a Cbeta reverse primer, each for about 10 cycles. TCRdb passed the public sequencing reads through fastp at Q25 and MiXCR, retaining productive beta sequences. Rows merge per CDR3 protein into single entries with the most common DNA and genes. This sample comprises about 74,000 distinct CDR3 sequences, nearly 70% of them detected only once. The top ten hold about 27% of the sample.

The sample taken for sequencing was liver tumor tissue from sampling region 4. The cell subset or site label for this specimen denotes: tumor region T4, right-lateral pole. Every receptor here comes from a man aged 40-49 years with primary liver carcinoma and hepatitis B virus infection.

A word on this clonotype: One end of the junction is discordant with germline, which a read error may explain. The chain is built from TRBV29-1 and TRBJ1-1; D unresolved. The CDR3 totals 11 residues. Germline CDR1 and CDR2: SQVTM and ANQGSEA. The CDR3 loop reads CSMPVNTEASF. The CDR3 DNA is TGCAGCATGCCAGTGAACACTGAAGCTTCCTTT.

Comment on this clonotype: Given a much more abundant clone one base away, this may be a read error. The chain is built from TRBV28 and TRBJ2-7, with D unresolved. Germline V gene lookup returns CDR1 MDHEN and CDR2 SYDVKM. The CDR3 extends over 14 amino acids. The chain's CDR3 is CACSLSMILYEQYF. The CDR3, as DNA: TGTGCCTGCAGTTTATCGATGATCCTCTACGAGCAGTACTTC. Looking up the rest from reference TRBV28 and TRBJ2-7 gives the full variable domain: DVKVTQSSRYLVKRTGEKVFLECVQDMDHENMFWYRQDPGLGLRLIYFSYDVKMKEKGDIPEGYSVSREKKERFSLILESASTNQTSMYLCACSLSMILYEQYFGPGTRLTVT.

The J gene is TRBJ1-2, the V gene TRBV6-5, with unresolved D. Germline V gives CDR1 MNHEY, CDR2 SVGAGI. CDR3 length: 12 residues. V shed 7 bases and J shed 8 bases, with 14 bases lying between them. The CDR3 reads CASNAGSGGYTF. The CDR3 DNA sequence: TGTGCCAGCAATGCGGGGTCGGGCGGCTACACCTTC.

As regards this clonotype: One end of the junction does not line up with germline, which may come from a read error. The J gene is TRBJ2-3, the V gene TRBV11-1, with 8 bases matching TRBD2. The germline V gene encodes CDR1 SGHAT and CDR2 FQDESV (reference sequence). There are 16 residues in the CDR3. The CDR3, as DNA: TGTGCCAGCAGTCTCAGGACTAGCACACAAACAGATACGCAGTGTTTT. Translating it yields CASSLRTSTQTDTQCF. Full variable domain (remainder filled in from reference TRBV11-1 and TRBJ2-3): EAEVAQSPRYKITEKSQAVAFWCDPISGHATLYWYRQILGQGPELLVQFQDESVVDDSQLPKDRFSAERLKGVDSTLKIQPAELGDSAMYLCASSLRTSTQTDTQCFGPGTRLTVL.

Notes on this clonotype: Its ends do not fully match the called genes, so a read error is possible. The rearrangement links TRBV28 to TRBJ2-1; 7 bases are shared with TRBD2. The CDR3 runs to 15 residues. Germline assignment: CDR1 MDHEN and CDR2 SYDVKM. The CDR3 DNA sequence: TGTGCCAGCAGTCCCGGACTAGGCTCTGCTTATGAGCCGTTCTTC. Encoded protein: CASSPGLGSAYEPFF.

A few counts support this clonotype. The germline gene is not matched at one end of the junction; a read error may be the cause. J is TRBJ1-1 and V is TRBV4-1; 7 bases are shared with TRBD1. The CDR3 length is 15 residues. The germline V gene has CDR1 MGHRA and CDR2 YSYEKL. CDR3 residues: CAGSQLRGGDAEAFF. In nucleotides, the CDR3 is TGCGCCGGCAGCCAACTCAGGGGGGGTGACGCTGAAGCTTTCTTT.

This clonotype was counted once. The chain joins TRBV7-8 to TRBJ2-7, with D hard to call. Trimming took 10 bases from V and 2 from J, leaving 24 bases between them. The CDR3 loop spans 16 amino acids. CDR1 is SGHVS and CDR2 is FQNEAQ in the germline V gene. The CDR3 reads CANSPVRRENTYEQYF. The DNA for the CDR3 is TGTGCCAATAGCCCCGTGAGGCGAGAGAACACCTACGAGCAGTACTTC. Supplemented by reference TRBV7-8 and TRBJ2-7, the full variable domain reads GAGVSQSPRYKVAKRGQDVALRCDPISGHVSLFWYQQALGQGPEFLTYFQNEAQLDKSGLPSDRFFAERPEGSVSTLKIQRTQQEDSAVYLCANSPVRRENTYEQYFGPGTRLTVT.

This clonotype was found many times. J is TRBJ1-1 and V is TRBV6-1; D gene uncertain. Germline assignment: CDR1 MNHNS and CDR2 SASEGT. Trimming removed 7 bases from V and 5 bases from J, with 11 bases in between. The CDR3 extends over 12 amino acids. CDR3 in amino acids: CASKVQRTEAFF. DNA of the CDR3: TGTGCCAGCAAGGTGCAGCGAACTGAAGCTTTCTTT.

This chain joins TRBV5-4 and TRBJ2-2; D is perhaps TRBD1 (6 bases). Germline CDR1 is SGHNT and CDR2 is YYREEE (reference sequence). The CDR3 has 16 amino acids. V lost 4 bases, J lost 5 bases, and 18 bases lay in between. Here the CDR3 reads CASSPTQGTRTGELFF. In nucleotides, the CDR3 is TGTGCCAGCAGCCCTACCCAGGGGACGAGGACCGGGGAGCTGTTTTTT.

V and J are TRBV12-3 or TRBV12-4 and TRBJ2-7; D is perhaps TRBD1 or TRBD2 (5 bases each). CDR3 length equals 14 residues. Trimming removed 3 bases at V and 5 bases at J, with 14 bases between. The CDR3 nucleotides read TGTGCCAGCAGTTTCGGGACGACTGACCACGAGCAGTACTTC. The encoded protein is CASSFGTTDHEQYF.

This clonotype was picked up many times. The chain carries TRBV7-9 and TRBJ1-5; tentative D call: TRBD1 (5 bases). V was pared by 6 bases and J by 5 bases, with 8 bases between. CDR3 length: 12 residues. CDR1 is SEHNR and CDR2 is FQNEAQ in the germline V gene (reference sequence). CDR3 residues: CASSEGDQPQHF. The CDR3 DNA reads TGTGCCAGCAGTGAAGGGGATCAGCCCCAGCATTTT.

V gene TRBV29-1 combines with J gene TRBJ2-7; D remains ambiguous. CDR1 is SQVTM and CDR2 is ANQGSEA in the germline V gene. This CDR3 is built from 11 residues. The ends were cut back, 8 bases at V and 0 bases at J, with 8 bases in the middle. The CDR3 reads CSISASYEQYF. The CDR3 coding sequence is TGCAGCATCTCCGCCTCCTACGAGCAGTACTTC.

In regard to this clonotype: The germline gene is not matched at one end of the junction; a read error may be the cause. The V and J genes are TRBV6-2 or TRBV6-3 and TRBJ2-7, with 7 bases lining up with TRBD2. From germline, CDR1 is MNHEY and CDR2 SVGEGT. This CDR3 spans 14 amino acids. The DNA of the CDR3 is TGTGTCAGCAGTTACGCGCGGGAGTCCTATGAGCAGTACTTC. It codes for CVSSYARESYEQYF.

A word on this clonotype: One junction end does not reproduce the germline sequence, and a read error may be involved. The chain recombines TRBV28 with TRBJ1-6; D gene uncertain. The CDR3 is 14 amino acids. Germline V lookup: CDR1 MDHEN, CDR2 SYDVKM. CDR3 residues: CASNDPGMDSPLQF. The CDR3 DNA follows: TGTGCCAGCAACGATCCGGGGATGGATTCACCCCTCCAATTT.

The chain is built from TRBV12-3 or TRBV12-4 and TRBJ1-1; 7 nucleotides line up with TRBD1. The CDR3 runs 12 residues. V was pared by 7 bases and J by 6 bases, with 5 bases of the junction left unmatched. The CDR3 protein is CASNGDRSEAFF. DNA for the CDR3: TGTGCCAGCAATGGGGACAGATCTGAAGCTTTCTTT.